The source of this T cell receptor beta chain is a study of blood T cell repertoires in COVID-19. Study context: From the United States, Italy and Spain came samples of acute and convalescent COVID-19.

This table comes from immunoSEQ multiplex PCR, and its TCRdb copy is limited to in-frame clones, with some not included. The sample shows approximately 210,000 clones, about nine tenths of them seen only once. The CDR3 totals 15 residues. V was clipped by 3 bases and J by 4 bases; unmatched bases: 9. Germline V gene data show CDR1 as SGHAT and CDR2 as FQNNGV. The origin of this receptor is a man aged 25 to 40 in a cohort exposed to, infected with or recovered from COVID-19 (not recorded which). This chain uses TRBV11-2 with TRBJ2-7; 7 positions match TRBD1. The sample comprised PBMCs or T cells enriched from blood (not recorded which). The CDR3 coding sequence is TGTGCCAGCAGCTTGGGAAGGGGGCCTTTTTACGAGCAGTACTTC. Its translation is CASSLGRGPFYEQYF.